Sequencing of this T cell receptor (beta chain) was carried out in a study of technical replicates of blood from a few donors. TCRdb's copy holds only in-frame clones and misses some; the assay was immunoSEQ multiplex PCR. The sample records about 97,000 clones, 85% to 95% being singletons. This sequence was found in a human donor in good health. The sample consisted of T cells isolated from PBMCs.

The CDR3 here is CASSTTTDTEAFF. CDR3 coding DNA: TGTGCCAGTAGTACTACTACGGACACTGAAGCTTTCTTT. The rearrangement joins TRBV19 to TRBJ1-1; D not certain. V lost 4 bases, J lost 3 bases, and 9 bases lay in between. There are 13 residues in the CDR3. Germline CDR1 reads LNHDA; CDR2 reads SQIVND (reference sequence).